This TCR beta chain appears in the sequencing data of a study of blood T cell repertoires in COVID-19. Study-wide background: Samples came from the United States, Italy and Spain, spanning acute and convalescent COVID-19. PBMCs, B-cell-depleted T cells, or T cells provided the cDNA or gDNA that made up the material.

The authors' processing: Cell counts per sample came from amplifying reference gene primers. TCRdb's copy holds only in-frame clones and misses some; the assay was immunoSEQ multiplex PCR. The V and J calls and clone size were taken over from that table, and D and trimming were inferred from the DNA. The sample has about 71,000 clones; about 76% are singletons. This clonotype originated in a woman older than 75 with active or convalescent COVID-19. The source material was peripheral blood.

The CDR3 nucleotides read TGTGCCACCAGCAGAAACAGGGGCGGCGAGACCCAGTACTTC. Translated, it gives CATSRNRGGETQYF. V is TRBV15 and J is TRBJ2-5; TRBD1 agrees at 7 bases. The junction had 5 bases not matched to a gene; V was cut back by 2 bases and J by 5 bases. This CDR3 is built from 14 residues. Per the germline V gene, CDR1 is LNHNV and CDR2 is YYDKDF (reference sequence).